This T cell receptor (beta chain) was retrieved from a study of CD8+ T cells in alopecia areata. General study results and limits: In patients, TCRs were shared less clearly than in mice, and HLA may possibly be involved. Besides other cells, scalp samples also yield sequences of resident alphabeta T cells from normal skin.

RNA was extracted and reverse transcribed into cDNA as the sequencing template. Profiling relied on immunoSEQ multiplex PCR, and the TCRdb table lists in-frame clones only, not all of them. Of about 110,000 clones in the sample, approximately 59% are singletons; the top ten hold 20% to 25%. With regard to this clone: The antigen is not known.

Trimming took 3 bases from V and 7 from J; bases not matched to a gene: 4. This CDR3 comprises 13 residues. Germline values: CDR1 GTSNPN, CDR2 SVGIG (reference sequence). This clonotype was obtained from a human donor in good health. Sequences were obtained from CD8+ T cells sorted from blood. The V call is TRBV30, the J call TRBJ2-2, with 8 bases identical to TRBD1. CDR3 nucleotides: TGTGCCTGGAGCCAGGGGGCTAACGGGGAGCTGTTTTTT. This sequence encodes CAWSQGANGELFF.